This TCR beta chain was found in a study of beta chain features in type 1 diabetes. The CDR3 spans 13 residues. V lost 5 bases, J lost 4 bases, and 1 base stayed unmatched. Germline V gene sequence: CDR1 SGHRS, CDR2 YFSETQ. On average, the one heparinised blood draw given by each donor was approximately 100 mL. Sorting with CD45RO/CCR7/CD25/CD127/CD95/CD27 yielded naive, central memory, regulatory and stem-like memory CD4+ cells. Populations obtained by sorting all exceeded 95% purity. This clone has a count of ten or more. Since all of the isolated RNA was reverse transcribed, expressed TCRB transcripts were what got sequenced. Profiled with immunoSEQ multiplex PCR; TCRdb holds only in-frame clones, not every one. The repertoire consists of fewer than 400,000 clones, with less than 9.5% occurring once and the leading ten covering approximately 0.47%.

The TCR comes from a woman aged 18-35 years in good health. This rearrangement joins TRBV5-1 to TRBJ2-7; 12 positions match TRBD2. The sequencing sample was made of central memory CD4+ T cells from blood. For the CDR3, the DNA is TGCGCCAGCAGACTAGCGGGAGGATACGAGCAGTACTTC. This encodes CASRLAGGYEQYF.